The clone carrying this T cell receptor (beta chain) was detected a few times. Antigen unknown. Isolation of PBMCs gave at least 7 million cells per sample. The record originates from a study of blood T cells in healthy people across ages. Findings and caveats of the study: TCR beta diversity per million T cells fell roughly linearly with age.

A second PCR, run for about 7 to 11 cycles, used a sample-barcoded 5' primer plus a J-beta primer mix. Each CDR3 protein gets one entry after TCRdb re-called the 5' RACE reads with MiXCR. The profile covers around 1,100,000 distinct CDR3 sequences, with under 40% appearing a single time and around 13% taken by the ten largest. V lost 8 bases and J 0 bases, leaving 13 bases between the germline ends. Germline V gene lookup returns CDR1 SEHNR and CDR2 FQNEAQ (reference sequence). The CDR3 is 15 residues long. This rearrangement joins TRBV7-9 to TRBJ1-4; D is perhaps TRBD1 (6 bases). Sequencing input: blood. The sequence was obtained from a man between 18 and 29 years old in good health. Here the CDR3 reads CASCLGGPTNEKLFF. The DNA of the CDR3 is TGTGCCAGCTGTCTCGGGGGCCCAACTAATGAAAAACTGTTTTTT. Filled out from reference TRBV7-9 and TRBJ1-4, the complete variable domain reads DTGVSQNPRHKITKRGQNVTFRCDPISEHNRLYWYRQTLGQGPEFLTYFQNEAQLEKSRLLSDRFSAERPKGSFSTLEIQRTEQGDSAMYLCASCLGGPTNEKLFFGSGTQLSVL.